This T cell receptor beta chain was found in a study of cytomegalovirus exposure and HLA in healthy donors. The PCR made use of 60 Vbeta and 13 Jbeta primers. Measured with immunoSEQ multiplex PCR; TCRdb has only the in-frame clones, and not every one. The sample is made up of approximately 120,000 clones, and the top ten hold roughly 1% of it. Notes on the study in general: Most of the CMV-associated TCR beta chains (in a later analysis) appeared to be HLA-restricted. TCR beta V- and J-gene trimming was later associated with a missense DCLRE1C variant. According to reports, the classifier identified cytomegalovirus status with high specificity and sensitivity.

Concerning this clone: What it binds is unknown.

V gave up 4 bases and J gave up 3 bases, with 12 bases separating them. This CDR3 has 14 amino acids. This chain links TRBV5-3 with TRBJ2-3; tentatively, D is TRBD2 (6 bases). TRBV5-3 counts as an open reading frame of uncertain function. The clonotype was recovered from a young man in good health and CMV-seronegative. What was sequenced was PBMCs. CDR3 sequence: CARSAGTPTDTQYF. The CDR3 DNA follows: TGTGCCAGAAGCGCCGGGACTCCAACAGATACGCAGTATTTT.